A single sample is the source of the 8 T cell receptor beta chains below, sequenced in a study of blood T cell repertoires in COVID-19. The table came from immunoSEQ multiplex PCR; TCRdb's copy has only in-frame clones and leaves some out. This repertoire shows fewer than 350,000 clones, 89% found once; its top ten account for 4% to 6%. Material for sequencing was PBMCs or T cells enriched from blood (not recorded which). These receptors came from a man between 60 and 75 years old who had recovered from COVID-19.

CDR3: CSVPPGQGLSGYTF. The CDR3 nucleotides read TGCAGCGTCCCACCCGGACAGGGTCTGAGTGGCTACACCTTC. The rearrangement joins TRBV29-1 to TRBJ1-2, with 8 nucleotides matching TRBD1. This CDR3 has 14 residues. Germline-derived CDR1 and CDR2 are SQVTM and ANQGSEA. Trimming took 6 bases from V and 7 from J; bases not matched to a gene: 13.

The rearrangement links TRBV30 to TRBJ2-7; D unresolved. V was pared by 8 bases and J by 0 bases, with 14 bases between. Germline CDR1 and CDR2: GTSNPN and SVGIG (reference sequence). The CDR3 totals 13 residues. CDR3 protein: CALEPRSSYEQYF. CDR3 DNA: TGTGCCCTGGAGCCCCGGAGCTCCTACGAGCAGTACTTC.

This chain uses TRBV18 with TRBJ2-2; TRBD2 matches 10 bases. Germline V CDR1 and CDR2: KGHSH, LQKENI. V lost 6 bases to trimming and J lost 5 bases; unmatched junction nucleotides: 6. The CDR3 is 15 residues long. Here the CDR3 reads CASSPTSGLTGELFF. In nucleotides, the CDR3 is TGTGCCAGCTCGCCGACTAGCGGGCTGACCGGGGAGCTGTTTTTT. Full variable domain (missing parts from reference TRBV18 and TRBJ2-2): NAGVMQNPRHLVRRRGQEARLRCSPMKGHSHVYWYRQLPEEGLKFMVYLQKENIIDESGMPKERFSAEFPKEGPSILRIQQVVRGDSAAYFCASSPTSGLTGELFFGEGSRLTVL.

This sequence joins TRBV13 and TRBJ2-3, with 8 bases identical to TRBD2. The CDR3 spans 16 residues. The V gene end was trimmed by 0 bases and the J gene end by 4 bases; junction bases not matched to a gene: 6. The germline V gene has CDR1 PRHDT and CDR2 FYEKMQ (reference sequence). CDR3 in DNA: TGTGCCAGCAGCTTAGGGAGGGGACTAGGGGCAGATACGCAGTATTTT. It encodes CASSLGRGLGADTQYF. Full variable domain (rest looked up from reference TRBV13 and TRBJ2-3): AAGVIQSPRHLIKEKRETATLKCYPIPRHDTVYWYQQGPGQDPQFLISFYEKMQSDKGSIPDRFSAQQFSDYHSELNMSSLELGDSALYFCASSLGRGLGADTQYFGPGTRLTVL.

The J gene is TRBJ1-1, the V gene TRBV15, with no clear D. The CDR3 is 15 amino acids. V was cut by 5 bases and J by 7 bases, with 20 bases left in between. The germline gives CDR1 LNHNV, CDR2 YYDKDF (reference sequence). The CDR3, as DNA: TGTGCCACCAGCTCATTGCGGACGGGAATCCTTGAAGCTTTCTTT. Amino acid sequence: CATSSLRTGILEAFF.

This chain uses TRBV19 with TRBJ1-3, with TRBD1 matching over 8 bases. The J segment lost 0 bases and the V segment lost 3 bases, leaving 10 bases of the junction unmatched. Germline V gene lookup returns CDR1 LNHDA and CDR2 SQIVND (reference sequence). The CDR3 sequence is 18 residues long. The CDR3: CASSMTGARKYSGNTIYF. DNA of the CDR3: TGTGCCAGTAGTATGACAGGGGCCCGCAAATACTCTGGAAACACCATATATTTT.

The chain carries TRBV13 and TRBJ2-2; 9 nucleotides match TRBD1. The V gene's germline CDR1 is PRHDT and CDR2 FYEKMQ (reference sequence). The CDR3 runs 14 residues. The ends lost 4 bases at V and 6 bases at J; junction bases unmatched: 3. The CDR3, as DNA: TGTGCCAGCAGCTCCACAGGGGGCCCCGGGGAGCTGTTTTTT. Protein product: CASSSTGGPGELFF.

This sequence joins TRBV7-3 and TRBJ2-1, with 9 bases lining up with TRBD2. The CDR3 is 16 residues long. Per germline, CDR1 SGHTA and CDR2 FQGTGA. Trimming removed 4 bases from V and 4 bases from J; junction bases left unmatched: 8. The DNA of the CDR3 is TGTGCCAGCAGCTCGAAAGCGGGAGGAGGGTACAATGAGCAGTTCTTC. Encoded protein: CASSSKAGGGYNEQFF.